These T cell receptor beta chains were read from a single sample in a study of T cell responses to AZD1222 COVID-19 vaccine. Method: immunoSEQ multiplex PCR; TCRdb's copy keeps in-frame clones and lacks some. The table lists 120,000 to 150,000 clones, approximately 89% of them singletons, with 5.2% in the top ten. The starting material was peripheral blood, obtained on day 0 of AZD1222 vaccination. Receptor source: an adult in good health. CDR3s include the opening cysteine and the closing phenylalanine or tryptophan. A D gene is named only where the DNA matches it firmly. Clone sizes are given selectively: once, few, many, or a class where the clone is expanded.

V	size	J	D	DNA	CDR3
TRBV2	.	TRBJ1-1	.	TGTGCCAGCATCTCGCCATATGGGGAGGACACTGAAGCTTTCTTT	CASISPYGEDTEAFF
TRBV18	.	TRBJ2-5	.	TGTGCCAGCTCACCACCTGCCGGCGGAATGGAGACCCAGTACTTC	CASSPPAGGMETQYF
TRBV6-6	.	TRBJ2-5	.	TGTGCCAGCAGCCCCGTAGGCGGTGTTGAGACCCAGTACTTC	CASSPVGGVETQYF
TRBV6-5	.	TRBJ1-2	.	TGTGCCAGCAGTTACGGCGGTTTAGGTGGCTACACCTTC	CASSYGGLGGYTF
TRBV7-2	.	TRBJ2-7	.	TGTGCCAGCAGTTCCCACCACCGCTACGAGCAGTACTTC	CASSSHHRYEQYF
TRBV19	.	TRBJ2-6	.	TGTGCCAGTAGCCTGGGGGGAGGAAGGTCTGGGGCCAACGTCCTGACTTTC	CASSLGGGRSGANVLTF
TRBV5-1	.	TRBJ1-6	.	TGCGCCAGCAGCTTGGAGGGCGCCCTTAATTCACCCCTCCACTTT	CASSLEGALNSPLHF
TRBV12-3/TRBV12-4	once	TRBJ1-2	.	TGTGCCAGCAGCCTTAGACAGGTCTATGGCTACACCTTC	CASSLRQVYGYTF
TRBV28	once	TRBJ1-1	.	TGTGCCAGCAGTTTATACGATCGCAGAGCAGCTTTCTTT	CASSLYDRRAAFF
TRBV7-2	once	TRBJ2-3	.	TGTGCCAGCAGCTTAGGACGGACGTACACAGATACGCAGTATTTT	CASSLGRTYTDTQYF
TRBV5-1	.	TRBJ2-2	.	TGCGCCAGCAGCTTGGTAGGGTCGGGTCTGGCCGGGGAGCTGTTTTTT	CASSLVGSGLAGELFF
TRBV7-3	once	TRBJ2-7	.	TGTGCCAGCAGCTTAAGCCCAGGGGCCAACTACGAGCAGTACTTC	CASSLSPGANYEQYF
TRBV9	.	TRBJ1-2	TRBD1	TGTGCCAGCAGCTCCCAGGGACAGGCGGATGGCTACACCTTC	CASSSQGQADGYTF
TRBV5-1	.	TRBJ2-3	TRBD2	TGCGCCAGCAGCGACGGGGCTAGCGGGGAGACCTTCACAGATACGCAGTATTTT	CASSDGASGETFTDTQYF
TRBV6-2/TRBV6-3	.	TRBJ2-7	.	TGTGCCAGCAGATACATAGGGCTAGCCAGTGGCGAGCAGTACTTC	CASRYIGLASGEQYF
TRBV6-5	.	TRBJ1-1	TRBD1	TGTGCCAGCAGGACAACAGGGGTGGTAGCTTTCTTT	CASRTTGVVAFF
TRBV21-1	.	TRBJ2-1	.	TGTGCCAGCAGCGCACAGGGACGGGGCAATGAGCAGTTCTTC	CASSAQGRGNEQFF
TRBV18	.	TRBJ1-3	.	TGTGCCAGCTCACCCTTACAGGGTGAGGTCTCTGGAAACACCATATATTTT	CASSPLQGEVSGNTIYF
TRBV6-2/TRBV6-3	.	TRBJ1-5	.	TGTGCCAGCAGTGGCGTCTTTAGGAGTCAGCCCCAGCATTTT	CASSGVFRSQPQHF
TRBV9	.	TRBJ1-2	TRBD1	TGTGCCAGCAGCCCAGGGGGAACTAACTATGGCTACACCTTC	CASSPGGTNYGYTF
TRBV7-9	.	TRBJ2-7	.	TGTGCCAGCAGCTTAGAGGCTCACACTCGGCTGAGGGGAGAGCAGTACTTC	CASSLEAHTRLRGEQYF